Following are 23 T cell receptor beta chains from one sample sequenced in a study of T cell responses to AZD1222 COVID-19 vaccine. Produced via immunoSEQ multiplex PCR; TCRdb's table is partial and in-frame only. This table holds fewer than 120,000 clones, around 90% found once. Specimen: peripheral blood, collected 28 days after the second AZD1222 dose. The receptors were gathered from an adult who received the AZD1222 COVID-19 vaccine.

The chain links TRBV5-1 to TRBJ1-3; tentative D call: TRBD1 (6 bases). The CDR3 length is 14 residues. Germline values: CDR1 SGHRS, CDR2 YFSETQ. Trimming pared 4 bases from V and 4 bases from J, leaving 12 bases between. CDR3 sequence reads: CASSPLQGGNTIYF. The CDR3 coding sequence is TGCGCCAGCAGCCCCCTTCAGGGGGGAAACACCATATATTTT.

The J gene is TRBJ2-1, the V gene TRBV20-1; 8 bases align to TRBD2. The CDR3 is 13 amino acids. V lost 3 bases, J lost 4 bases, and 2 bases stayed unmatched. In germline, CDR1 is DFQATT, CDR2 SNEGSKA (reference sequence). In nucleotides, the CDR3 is TGCAGTGCTAGTAGCGGGGTTTACAATGAGCAGTTCTTC. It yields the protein CSASSGVYNEQFF.

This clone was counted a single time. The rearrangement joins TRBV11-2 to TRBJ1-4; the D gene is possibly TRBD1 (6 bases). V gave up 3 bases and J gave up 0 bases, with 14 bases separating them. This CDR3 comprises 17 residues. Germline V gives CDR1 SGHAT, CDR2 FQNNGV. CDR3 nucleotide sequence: TGTGCCAGCAGCTTTTCGACAGGCCCTGCAACTAATGAAAAACTGTTTTTT. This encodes CASSFSTGPATNEKLFF.

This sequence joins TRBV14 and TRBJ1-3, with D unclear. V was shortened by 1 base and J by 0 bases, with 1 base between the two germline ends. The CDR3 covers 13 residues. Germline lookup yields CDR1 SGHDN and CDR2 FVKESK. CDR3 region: CASSQASGNTIYF. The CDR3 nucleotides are TGTGCCAGCAGCCAAGCCTCTGGAAACACCATATATTTT.

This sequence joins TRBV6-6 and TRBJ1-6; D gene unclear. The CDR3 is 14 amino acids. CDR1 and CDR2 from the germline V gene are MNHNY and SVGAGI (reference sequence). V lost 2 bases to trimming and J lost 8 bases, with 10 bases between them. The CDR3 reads CASSYVSNDSPLHF. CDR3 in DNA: TGTGCCAGCAGTTACGTTTCGAACGATTCACCCCTCCACTTT.

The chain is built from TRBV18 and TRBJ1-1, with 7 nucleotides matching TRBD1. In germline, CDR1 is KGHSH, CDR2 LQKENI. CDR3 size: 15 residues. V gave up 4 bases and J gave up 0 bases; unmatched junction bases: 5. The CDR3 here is CASSLSRGLNTEAFF. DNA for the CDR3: TGTGCCAGCTCACTATCGAGGGGGCTGAACACTGAAGCTTTCTTT.

As DNA, the CDR3 is TGTGCCTGGAGGGACAGGGACTATGGCTACACCTTC. Translation: CAWRDRDYGYTF. The rearrangement links TRBV30 to TRBJ1-2, with TRBD1 matching over 8 bases. The ends lost 3 bases at V and 3 bases at J; junction bases unmatched: 0. The CDR3 has 12 residues. Germline loops: CDR1 GTSNPN, CDR2 SVGIG (reference sequence).

The chain's CDR3 is CASSSPGGPDTQYF. The CDR3 DNA sequence: TGTGCCAGCAGTTCCCCTGGGGGGCCAGATACGCAGTATTTT. The V gene is TRBV5-4, the J gene TRBJ2-3; D may match TRBD1 or TRBD2 (6 bases each). The germline V gene has CDR1 SGHNT and CDR2 YYREEE (reference sequence). The ends were cut back, 5 bases at V and 4 bases at J, with 14 bases in the middle. The CDR3 is made up of 14 amino acids. Complete variable domain (other parts from reference TRBV5-4 and TRBJ2-3): ETGVTQSPTHLIKTRGQQVTLRCSSQSGHNTVSWYQQALGQGPQFIFQYYREEENGRGNFPPRFSGLQFPNYSSELNVNALELDDSALYLCASSSPGGPDTQYFGPGTRLTVL.

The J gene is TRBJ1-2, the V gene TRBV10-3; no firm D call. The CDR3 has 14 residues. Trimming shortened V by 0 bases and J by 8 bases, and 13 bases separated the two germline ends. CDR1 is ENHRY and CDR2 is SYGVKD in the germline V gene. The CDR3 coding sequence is TGTGCCATCAGTGAGTCGAACAGCCTCGGCGGCTACACCTTC. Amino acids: CAISESNSLGGYTF.

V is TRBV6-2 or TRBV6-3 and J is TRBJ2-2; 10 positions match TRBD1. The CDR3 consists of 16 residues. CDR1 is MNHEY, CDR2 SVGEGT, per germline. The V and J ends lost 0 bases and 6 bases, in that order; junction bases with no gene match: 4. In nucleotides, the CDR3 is TGTGCCAGCAGTTACTCGCCGACAGGGGGCCCCGGGGAGCTGTTTTTT. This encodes CASSYSPTGGPGELFF.

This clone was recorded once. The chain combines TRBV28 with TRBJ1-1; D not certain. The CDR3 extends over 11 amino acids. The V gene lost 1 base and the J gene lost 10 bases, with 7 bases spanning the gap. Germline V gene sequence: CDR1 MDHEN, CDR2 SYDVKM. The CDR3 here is CASSLLRAAFF. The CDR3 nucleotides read TGTGCCAGCAGTTTATTGAGGGCAGCTTTCTTT.

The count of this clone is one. The CDR3 protein is CASSQSLARRAETQYF. CDR3 bases: TGTGCCAGCAGCCAATCACTAGCCAGACGAGCAGAGACCCAGTACTTC. The chain employs TRBV3-1 (or the pseudogene TRBV3-2) and TRBJ2-5; a possible D gene is TRBD2 (6 bases). Germline CDR1 and CDR2: LGHDT and YNNKEL (reference sequence). The germline V and J ends were trimmed by 2 bases and 4 bases, with 17 bases remaining between them. CDR3 size: 16 residues.

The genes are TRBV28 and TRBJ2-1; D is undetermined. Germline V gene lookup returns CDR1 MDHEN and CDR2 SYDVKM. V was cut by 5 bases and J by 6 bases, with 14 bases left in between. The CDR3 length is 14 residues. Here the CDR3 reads CASSLQIGFNEQFF. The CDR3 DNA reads TGTGCCAGCAGTCTCCAAATCGGTTTCAATGAGCAGTTCTTC.

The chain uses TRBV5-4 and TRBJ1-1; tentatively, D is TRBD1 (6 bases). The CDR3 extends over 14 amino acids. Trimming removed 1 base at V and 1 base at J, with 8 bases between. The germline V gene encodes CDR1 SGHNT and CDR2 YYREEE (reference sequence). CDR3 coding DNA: TGTGCCAGCAGCTTGATGGGGGCGAACACTGAAGCTTTCTTT. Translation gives CASSLMGANTEAFF.

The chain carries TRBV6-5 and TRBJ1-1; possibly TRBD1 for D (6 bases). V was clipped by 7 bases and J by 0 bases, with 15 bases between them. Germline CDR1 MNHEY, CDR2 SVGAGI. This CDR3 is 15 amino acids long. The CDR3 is CASKTGQTMNTEAFF. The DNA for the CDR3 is TGTGCCAGCAAGACCGGACAGACCATGAACACTGAAGCTTTCTTT.

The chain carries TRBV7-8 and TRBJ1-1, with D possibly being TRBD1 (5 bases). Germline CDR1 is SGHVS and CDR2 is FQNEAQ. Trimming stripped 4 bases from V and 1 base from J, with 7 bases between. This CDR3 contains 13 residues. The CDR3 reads CASSSGQNTEAFF. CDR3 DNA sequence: TGTGCCAGCAGCTCCGGACAGAACACTGAAGCTTTCTTT. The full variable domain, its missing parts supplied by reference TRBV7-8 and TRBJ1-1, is GAGVSQSPRYKVAKRGQDVALRCDPISGHVSLFWYQQALGQGPEFLTYFQNEAQLDKSGLPSDRFFAERPEGSVSTLKIQRTQQEDSAVYLCASSSGQNTEAFFGQGTRLTVV.

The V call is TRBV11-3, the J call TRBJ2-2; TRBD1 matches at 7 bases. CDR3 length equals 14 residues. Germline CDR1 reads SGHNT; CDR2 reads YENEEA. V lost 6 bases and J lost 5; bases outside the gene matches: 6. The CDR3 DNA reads TGTGCCAGCAGAAAACAGGGGAGTACCGGGGAGCTGTTTTTT. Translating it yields CASRKQGSTGELFF.

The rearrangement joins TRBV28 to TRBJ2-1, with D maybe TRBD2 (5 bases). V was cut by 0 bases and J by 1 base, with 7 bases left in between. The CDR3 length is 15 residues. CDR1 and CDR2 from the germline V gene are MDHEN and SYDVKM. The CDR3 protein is CASSLWAGSYNEQFF. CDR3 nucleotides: TGTGCCAGCAGTTTATGGGCGGGTTCCTACAATGAGCAGTTCTTC.

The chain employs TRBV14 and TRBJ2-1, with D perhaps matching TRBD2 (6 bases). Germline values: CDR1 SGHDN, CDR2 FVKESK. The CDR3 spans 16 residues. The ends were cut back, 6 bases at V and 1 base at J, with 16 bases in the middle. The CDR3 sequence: CASSREAGLSYNEQFF. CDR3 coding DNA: TGTGCCAGCAGTCGCGAGGCGGGGCTATCCTACAATGAGCAGTTCTTC. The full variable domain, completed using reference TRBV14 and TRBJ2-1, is EAGVTQFPSHSVIEKGQTVTLRCDPISGHDNLYWYRRVMGKEIKFLLHFVKESKQDESGMPNNRFLAERTGGTYSTLKVQPAELEDSGVYFCASSREAGLSYNEQFFGPGTRLTVL.

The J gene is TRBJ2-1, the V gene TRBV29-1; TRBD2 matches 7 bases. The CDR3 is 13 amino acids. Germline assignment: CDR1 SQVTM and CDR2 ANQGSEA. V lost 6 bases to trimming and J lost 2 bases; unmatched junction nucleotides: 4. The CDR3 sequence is CSVLLATYNEQFF. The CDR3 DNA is TGCAGCGTACTACTAGCGACCTACAATGAGCAGTTCTTC.

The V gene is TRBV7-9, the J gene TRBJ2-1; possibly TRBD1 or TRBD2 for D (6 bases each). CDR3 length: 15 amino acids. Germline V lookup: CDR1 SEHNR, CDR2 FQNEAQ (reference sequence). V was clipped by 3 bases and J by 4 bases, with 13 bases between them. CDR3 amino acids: CASSFARGVYNEQFF. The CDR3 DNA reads TGTGCCAGCAGCTTCGCGAGGGGGGTTTACAATGAGCAGTTCTTC.

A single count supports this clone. The CDR3 protein is CASSLEGLAGGFPEQYF. CDR3 sequence (DNA): TGTGCCAGCAGCTTAGAGGGACTAGCGGGAGGGTTCCCCGAGCAGTACTTC. J is TRBJ2-7 and V is TRBV7-9; TRBD2 matches at 16 bases. Germline V gene data show CDR1 as SEHNR and CDR2 as FQNEAQ (reference sequence). The CDR3 sequence is 17 residues long. V was clipped by 1 base and J by 6 bases; unmatched bases: 6.

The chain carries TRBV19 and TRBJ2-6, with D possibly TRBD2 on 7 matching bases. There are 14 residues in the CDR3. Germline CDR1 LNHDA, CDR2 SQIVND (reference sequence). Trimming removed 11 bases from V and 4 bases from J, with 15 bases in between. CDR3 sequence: CAGRGAGGANVLTF. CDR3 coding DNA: TGTGCCGGTCGGGGGGCGGGGGGGGCCAACGTCCTGACTTTC.